The TCR beta chain under discussion was sequenced for a study of blood T cell repertoires in COVID-19. Study as a whole: Whether acute or convalescent, the COVID-19 samples came from the United States, Italy and Spain.

The V and J ends lost 5 bases and 4 bases respectively, with 11 bases between them. CDR1 is MNHEY and CDR2 is SMNVEV in the germline V gene (reference sequence). The CDR3 spans 13 residues. Here immunoSEQ multiplex PCR was the method, and the copy in TCRdb shows in-frame clones only, minus some. Counted here are about 170,000 clones, around 82% occurring once; the ten biggest clones make up approximately 6.9%. This receptor was taken from a man aged 80 or over with COVID-19, enrolled during active disease. This chain uses TRBV27 with TRBJ1-2; a possible D gene is TRBD1 (6 bases). The sequenced sample was peripheral blood. CDR3 sequence (DNA): TGTGCCAGCAGTCCACAGGGTGGCTATGGCTACACCTTC. Its protein product is CASSPQGGYGYTF.